This T cell receptor beta chain was recorded in a study of control samples from healthy donors and cancer patients. V shed 1 base and J shed 8 bases, with 5 bases lying between them. CDR3 length: 12 residues. Germline V gene sequence: CDR1 LNHDA, CDR2 SQIVND (reference sequence). The assay was immunoSEQ multiplex PCR, and TCRdb's table has in-frame clones only and misses some. The profile shows about 250,000 clones, over 70% of them singletons. This clone was found a few times. The same CDR3 also results from other DNA sequences found in this sample. The receptor's source is a woman in her sixties or seventies with lung cancer. The chain couples TRBV19 to TRBJ1-4; D gene ambiguous. Sequences were obtained from PBMCs. The CDR3 nucleotides read TGTGCCAGTAGTATAGGGCGGGAAAAACTGTTTTTT. It codes for CASSIGREKLFF.